The 26 T cell receptor beta chains in this list originate from one sample, sequenced in a study of regulatory T cells in long-lasting Graves disease. Arm-PCR of CDR3 regions and iRepertoire HTBI primers were the basis on which TCR beta libraries were built. From the multiplex PCR reads, TCRdb called clonotypes with MiXCR, one entry per CDR3 protein. Of more than 450,000 distinct CDR3 sequences detected, roughly 16% appear once; the ten largest clones hold 10% to 15%. The time point here: newly diagnosed GD, antithyroid drugs for less than 3 months. After RNA was extracted from PBMCs, the TCR library was made from it. The same data also went into a second study, on T cells in Graves' hyperthyroidism and ophthalmopathy.

The sequencing used peripheral blood mononuclear cells (PBMCs), collected at new diagnosis, from a patient treated with antithyroid drugs. The receptor source for this set is a man between 35 and 55 years old with Graves disease.

This clonotype was counted ten times or more. The chain employs TRBV27 and TRBJ2-7; D is possibly TRBD1 (6 bases). V lost 5 bases and J 0 bases, leaving 14 bases between the germline ends. The CDR3 loop spans 15 amino acids. Germline-derived CDR1 and CDR2 are MNHEY and SMNVEV (reference sequence). CDR3: CASSRTRGRSYEQYF. CDR3 nucleotides: TGTGCCAGCAGTCGGACCAGGGGACGCTCCTACGAGCAGTACTTC.

This clonotype was recorded at least ten times. The rearrangement links TRBV12-3 or TRBV12-4 to TRBJ2-3, with a possible D match to TRBD1 (5 bases). Trimming pared 3 bases from V and 11 bases from J, leaving 15 bases between. CDR3 length: 13 residues. The CDR3 DNA follows: TGTGCCAGCAGTTTGTCAGGGTTCGATGGGCAGTATTTT. Encoded protein: CASSLSGFDGQYF.

This clonotype appeared a few times. The rearrangement uses TRBV5-1 and TRBJ2-7; D may correspond to TRBD1 or TRBD2 (6 bases each). CDR1 is SGHRS and CDR2 is YFSETQ in the germline V gene. The V gene lost 2 bases and the J gene lost 2 bases, with 17 bases spanning the gap. The CDR3 has 16 residues. In nucleotides, the CDR3 is TGCGCCAGCAGCTTTCGACGCGGGACACATGCCTACGAGCAGTACTTC. It yields the protein CASSFRRGTHAYEQYF.

As concerns this clonotype: Possible read error: a much larger clone is one base away. The rearrangement joins TRBV11-2 to TRBJ1-1; 9 bases match TRBD1. CDR3 size: 14 residues. Looked up from germline, CDR1 is SGHAT and CDR2 is FQNNGV. The CDR3 is CTSSSYRGHTEAFF. CDR3 coding DNA: TGTACCAGCAGCTCTTACAGGGGGCACACTGAAGCTTTCTTT.

This clonotype was seen ten or more times. The V gene is TRBV11-2, the J gene TRBJ1-2; maybe TRBD1 (5 bases). CDR1 SGHAT and CDR2 FQNNGV come from the germline V gene. V was cut by 4 bases and J by 4 bases, with 19 bases left in between. The CDR3 totals 16 residues. CDR3 residues: CASSSLKAGRFYGYTF. In nucleotides, the CDR3 is TGTGCCAGCAGCTCCCTAAAGGCAGGGCGCTTCTATGGCTACACCTTC.

This clonotype was found many times. The V and J genes are TRBV5-5 and TRBJ2-2; no firm D call. Per the germline V gene, CDR1 is SGHKS and CDR2 is YYEKEE (reference sequence). The CDR3 contains 15 residues. V lost 1 base and J lost 3, with 10 bases in between. CDR3 protein: CASSLILGDTGELFF. CDR3 nucleotide sequence: TGTGCCAGCAGCTTGATCCTTGGGGACACCGGGGAGCTGTTTTTT.

This clonotype was seen ten or more times. The genes are TRBV28 and TRBJ2-3, with D possibly being TRBD1 (6 bases). Germline assignment: CDR1 MDHEN and CDR2 SYDVKM. The ends were cut back, 5 bases at V and 6 bases at J, with 12 bases in the middle. The CDR3 contains 13 residues. The DNA of the CDR3 is TGTGCCAGCAGTCCAGGGGTTTGGGATACGCAGTATTTT. It specifies CASSPGVWDTQYF.

Many counts were recorded for this clonotype. The J gene is TRBJ2-5, the V gene TRBV15, with D perhaps matching TRBD2 (6 bases). This CDR3 is 15 amino acids long. CDR1 LNHNV and CDR2 YYDKDF come from the germline V gene (reference sequence). V lost 1 base and J lost 6, with 15 bases in between. The CDR3 here is CATSRGRGLGQTQYF. The CDR3 DNA follows: TGTGCCACCAGCAGAGGGAGGGGCCTAGGGCAGACCCAGTACTTC.

The chain carries TRBV30 and TRBJ1-1; D might be TRBD1 (5 bases). V shed 4 bases and J shed 7 bases, with 16 bases lying between them. This CDR3 has 13 residues. The germline V gene has CDR1 GTSNPN and CDR2 SVGIG (reference sequence). CDR3 sequence: CAWNKTAGIEAFF. CDR3 nucleotide sequence: TGTGCCTGGAACAAAACTGCAGGGATTGAAGCTTTCTTT.

The sample holds a few counts of this clonotype. The chain's CDR3 is CASHRGPNTEAFF. The CDR3, as DNA: TGTGCCAGCCACAGGGGCCCGAACACTGAAGCTTTCTTT. The rearrangement links TRBV11-1 to TRBJ1-1; TRBD1 aligns across 7 bases. With 8 bases clipped from V and 1 base from J, the junction kept 4 bases outside the gene matches. The CDR3 is made up of 13 amino acids. CDR1 SGHAT and CDR2 FQDESV come from the germline V gene (reference sequence).

As to this clonotype: A read error is the likely source, as a far larger clone sits one nucleotide away. This sequence joins TRBV10-3 and TRBJ2-7; possible D gene TRBD2, 6 bases. CDR1 and CDR2 from the germline V gene are ENHRY and SYGVKD. This CDR3 has 13 amino acids. CDR3 in DNA: TGTGCCAGCAGTGGGGGGAGCTCCTACGGGCAGTACTTC. Residues: CASSGGSSYGQYF.

The table lists this clonotype with many counts. This chain links TRBV28 with TRBJ1-5; D gene uncertain. The CDR3 sequence is 14 residues long. V was clipped by 3 bases and J by 6 bases, with 12 bases between them. From germline, CDR1 is MDHEN and CDR2 SYDVKM. The CDR3 sequence: CASSFRREVQPQHF. CDR3 sequence (DNA): TGTGCCAGCAGTTTTCGCCGGGAGGTTCAGCCCCAGCATTTT.

This clonotype was picked up many times. V usage is TRBV3-1 and J usage is TRBJ2-7, with TRBD2 as a possible D gene (5 bases). The CDR3 runs to 11 residues. V was shortened by 2 bases and J by 6 bases, with 5 bases between the two germline ends. In germline, CDR1 is LGHDT, CDR2 YNNKEL (reference sequence). CDR3 in DNA: TGTGCCAGCAGCCAAAGCGGCGAGCAGTACTTC. Translated, it gives CASSQSGEQYF.

In the case of this clonotype: A read error may explain this, as a much larger clone is one base away. The chain recombines TRBV6-1 with TRBJ2-1; 7 nucleotides line up with TRBD2. V gave up 8 bases and J gave up 4 bases; unmatched junction bases: 11. The germline V gene encodes CDR1 MNHNS and CDR2 SASEGT. This CDR3 is built from 15 residues. The CDR3 region has the DNA TGTGCCAGCCGTGGGGAGGGAGGAGAATACAATGAGCAGTTCTTC. Its translation: CASRGEGGEYNEQFF.

The rearrangement links TRBV18 to TRBJ2-7, with 16 nucleotides matching TRBD2. The J call is in doubt because the DNA end fits TRBJ2-1 better. This CDR3 is 16 amino acids long. Germline CDR1 reads KGHSH; CDR2 reads LQKENI. The CDR3 sequence is CASSPGTSGGAYEQFF. In nucleotides, the CDR3 is TGTGCCAGCTCACCAGGGACTAGCGGGGGGGCCTACGAGCAGTTCTTC.

The chain combines TRBV12-3 or TRBV12-4 with TRBJ2-1, with 10 bases lining up with TRBD2. This CDR3 has 15 amino acids. V was pared by 5 bases and J by 8 bases, with 9 bases of the junction left unmatched. DNA of the CDR3: TGTGCCAGCAGTATAACTAGCGGGAAAGTGCATGAGCAGTTCTTC. Encoded protein: CASSITSGKVHEQFF.

CDR3 DNA sequence: TGCGCCAGCAGCTTGGGGGGAGTCTGGGGGCGGTACTTC. Translation: CASSLGGVWGRYF. The chain employs TRBV5-1 and TRBJ2-7, with a possible D match to TRBD1 (6 bases). V shed 0 bases and J shed 12 bases, with 16 bases lying between them. Germline loops: CDR1 SGHRS, CDR2 YFSETQ. The CDR3 covers 13 residues.

This clonotype was detected many times. The CDR3 protein is CASSPFNVGAYEQYF. As DNA, the CDR3 is TGTGCCAGCAGCCCATTCAACGTTGGGGCCTACGAGCAGTACTTC. The chain carries TRBV11-3 and TRBJ2-7; D uncertain. The V gene lost 5 bases and the J gene lost 2 bases, with 16 bases spanning the gap. Germline CDR1 reads SGHNT; CDR2 reads YENEEA. CDR3 length: 15 amino acids.

CDR3 bases: TGTGCCAGCAGTTACTCGGGCCAGGCGAACTATGGCTACACCTTC. Its translation: CASSYSGQANYGYTF. The gene calls are TRBV6-2 or TRBV6-3 and TRBJ1-2; the D is unclear. Per germline, CDR1 MNHEY and CDR2 SVGEGT. This CDR3 spans 15 amino acids. V lost 0 bases, J lost 2 bases, and 10 bases lay in between.

This clonotype has just a few counts. CDR3: CASSLGRGRTGNTIYF. In nucleotides, the CDR3 is TGTGCCAGCAGCTTAGGTCGGGGGCGGACTGGAAACACCATATATTTT. This chain links TRBV7-2 with TRBJ1-3; weak D call: TRBD1 (6 bases). Trimming removed 1 base from V and 2 bases from J, with 12 bases in between. Germline V gives CDR1 SGHTA, CDR2 FQGNSA. The CDR3 has 16 amino acids.

This chain uses TRBV7-6 with TRBJ2-1; D is possibly TRBD2 (5 bases). CDR3 length: 16 residues. The ends were cut back, 1 base at V and 13 bases at J, with 23 bases in the middle. Germline assignment: CDR1 SGHVS and CDR2 FNYEAQ. The CDR3 nucleotides read TGTGCCAGCAGCTTAGGGACCCCCGGTCTAGCATCACGTCAGTTCTTC. Translation gives CASSLGTPGLASRQFF.

This clonotype has only a few counts. The V call is TRBV19, the J call TRBJ2-5; perhaps TRBD1 as D (5 bases). There are 14 residues in the CDR3. V was clipped by 3 bases and J by 2 bases, with 10 bases between them. Germline CDR1 reads LNHDA; CDR2 reads SQIVND (reference sequence). CDR3 protein: CASSMLAGQETQYF. The CDR3 DNA follows: TGTGCCAGTAGTATGCTGGCAGGGCAAGAGACCCAGTACTTC.

This clonotype was detected ten times or more. The V and J genes are TRBV20-1 and TRBJ2-7; possibly TRBD2 for D (5 bases). V was trimmed by 5 bases and J by 4 bases, leaving 12 bases between them. The CDR3 runs 12 residues. Germline V gene lookup returns CDR1 DFQATT and CDR2 SNEGSKA (reference sequence). The DNA of the CDR3 is TGCAGTGCTGGGGAACCGGGATACGAGCAGTACTTC. Protein: CSAGEPGYEQYF.

On this clonotype itself: A single base separates this from a much larger clone, so it may be a read error. Here the CDR3 DNA reads TGTGCCAGCAGTTTACAGAGTATACCCTACGAGCAGTACTTC. This encodes CASSLQSIPYEQYF. The chain is built from TRBV6-5 and TRBJ2-7; D is undetermined. Trimming took off 4 bases at V and 2 bases at J, with 12 bases between the two ends. This CDR3 region has 14 residues. Germline assignment: CDR1 MNHEY and CDR2 SVGAGI.

This clonotype showed up just a few times. This sequence joins TRBV19 and TRBJ2-1; 8 positions match TRBD2. Germline V gives CDR1 LNHDA, CDR2 SQIVND (reference sequence). This CDR3 has 15 amino acids. V lost 1 base to trimming and J lost 7 bases; unmatched junction nucleotides: 6. CDR3 sequence reads: CASSIVGTSRNEQFF. The CDR3 DNA follows: TGTGCCAGTAGTATAGTCGGGACTAGTCGGAATGAGCAGTTCTTC. The variable domain in full, completed from reference TRBV19 and TRBJ2-1, reads DGGITQSPKYLFRKEGQNVTLSCEQNLNHDAMYWYRQDPGQGLRLIYYSQIVNDFQKGDIAEGYSVSREKKESFPLTVTSAQKNPTAFYLCASSIVGTSRNEQFFGPGTRLTVL.

This clonotype was recorded many times. The chain recombines TRBV28 with TRBJ2-3; 8 nucleotides match TRBD2. CDR1 is MDHEN and CDR2 is SYDVKM in the germline V gene. This CDR3 is built from 14 residues. The V and J ends lost 5 bases and 2 bases, in that order; junction bases with no gene match: 3. DNA of the CDR3: TGTGCCAGCAGTCAGACTAGCGTCACAGATACGCAGTATTTT. It specifies CASSQTSVTDTQYF.